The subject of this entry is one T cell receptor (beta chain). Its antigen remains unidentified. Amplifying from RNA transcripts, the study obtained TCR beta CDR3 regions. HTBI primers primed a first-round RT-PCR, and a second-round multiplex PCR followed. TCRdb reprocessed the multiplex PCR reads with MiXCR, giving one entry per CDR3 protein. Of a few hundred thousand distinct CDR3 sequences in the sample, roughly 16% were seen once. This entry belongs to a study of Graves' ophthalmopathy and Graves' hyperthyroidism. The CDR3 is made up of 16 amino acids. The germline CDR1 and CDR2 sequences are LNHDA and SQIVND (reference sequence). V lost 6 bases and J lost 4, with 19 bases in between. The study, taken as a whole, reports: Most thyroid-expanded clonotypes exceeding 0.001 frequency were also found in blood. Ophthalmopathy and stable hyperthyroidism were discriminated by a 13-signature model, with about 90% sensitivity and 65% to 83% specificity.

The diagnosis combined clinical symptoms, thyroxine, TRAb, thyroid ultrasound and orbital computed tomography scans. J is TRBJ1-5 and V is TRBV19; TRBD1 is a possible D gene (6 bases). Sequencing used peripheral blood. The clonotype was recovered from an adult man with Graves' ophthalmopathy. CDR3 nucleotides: TGTGCCAGTAGCCGTCATGGACAGCACATTAATCAGCCCCAGCATTTT. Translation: CASSRHGQHINQPQHF.